These 11 T cell receptor beta chains were all obtained from the same sample, sequenced in a study of cytomegalovirus exposure and HLA in healthy donors. The PCR had 60 Vbeta and 13 Jbeta primers. Libraries were prepared by immunoSEQ multiplex PCR; TCRdb keeps only in-frame clonotypes and omits some of them. The top ten hold 0.24% of the sample, which has 200,000 to 250,000 clones, about 85% seen once. The sequenced material came from PBMCs. The source of these receptors is a girl aged 2 to 10 in good health and CMV-seronegative.

The J gene is TRBJ1-1, the V gene TRBV4-2; unclear D gene. V was clipped by 1 base and J by 3 bases, with 15 bases between them. Germline V gene data show CDR1 as LGHNA and CDR2 as YNFKEQ. This CDR3 has 16 amino acids. CDR3 sequence: CASSQVSGGGDTEAFF. The CDR3, as DNA: TGTGCCAGCAGCCAAGTCTCCGGTGGCGGGGACACTGAAGCTTTCTTT.

The chain carries TRBV2 and TRBJ2-1; 7 nucleotides match TRBD2. The J segment lost 6 bases and the V segment lost 8 bases, leaving 10 bases of the junction unmatched. The CDR3 has 14 amino acids. Germline values: CDR1 SNHLY, CDR2 FYNNEI. CDR3 region: CASLTSMVLNEQFF. The DNA for the CDR3 is TGTGCCAGCCTGACTAGCATGGTTCTCAATGAGCAGTTCTTC.

The rearrangement joins TRBV4-1 to TRBJ1-3; 8 positions agree with TRBD1. With 2 bases clipped from V and 5 bases from J, the junction kept 14 bases outside the gene matches. Germline loops: CDR1 MGHRA, CDR2 YSYEKL. The length of the CDR3 is 18 residues. CDR3 nucleotide sequence: TGCGCCAGCAGCCAATTGGGACAAGGACAGGGTGTGAGAAACACCATATATTTT. Amino acid sequence: CASSQLGQGQGVRNTIYF.

As for this clone: The sample carries other DNA sequences with the same CDR3. The chain couples TRBV28 to TRBJ2-7, with D possibly TRBD2 on 5 matching bases. Germline CDR1 reads MDHEN; CDR2 reads SYDVKM. The CDR3 has 13 amino acids. Trimming took off 3 bases at V and 0 bases at J, with 6 bases between the two ends. DNA of the CDR3: TGTGCCAGCAGTTTTGGGAGCTCCTACGAGCAGTACTTC. As protein: CASSFGSSYEQYF.

The rearrangement joins TRBV25-1 to TRBJ1-1, with 9 bases that match TRBD1. The V segment lost 6 bases and the J segment 3 bases; nucleotides outside the gene matches: 5. Germline lookup yields CDR1 MGHDK and CDR2 SYGVNS. This CDR3 contains 14 residues. This CDR3 is CASRGTGTDTEAFF. The CDR3 DNA is TGTGCCAGCAGGGGGACAGGGACCGACACTGAAGCTTTCTTT.

The chain uses TRBV27 and TRBJ1-6, with 7 bases matching TRBD1. Germline CDR1 and CDR2: MNHEY and SMNVEV (reference sequence). V lost 5 bases and J lost 7; bases outside the gene matches: 8. CDR3 length: 15 amino acids. CDR3 sequence (DNA): TGTGCCAGCAGTGACAGGGAAGGCAGGAATTCACCCCTCCACTTT. Translating it yields CASSDREGRNSPLHF.

The gene calls are TRBV10-2 and TRBJ1-1; 7 bases are a match to TRBD1. CDR1 WSHSY and CDR2 SAAADI come from the germline V gene. There are 13 residues in the CDR3. V gave up 6 bases and J gave up 7 bases; unmatched junction bases: 8. CDR3 sequence: CASRIDRADEAFF. The CDR3 coding sequence is TGCGCCAGCAGAATAGACAGGGCTGATGAAGCTTTCTTT.

This rearrangement joins TRBV5-4 to TRBJ2-7; D is possibly TRBD2 (7 bases). V lost 3 bases to trimming and J lost 0 bases, with 13 bases between them. This CDR3 spans 15 amino acids. Germline V gene sequence: CDR1 SGHNT, CDR2 YYREEE (reference sequence). The CDR3: CASSSGGRTSYEQYF. The CDR3 nucleotides are TGTGCCAGCAGCTCGGGGGGCAGAACCTCCTACGAGCAGTACTTC.

V and J are TRBV28 and TRBJ2-5, with TRBD2 matching 10 bases. The CDR3 extends over 16 amino acids. With V trimmed by 4 bases and J by 1 base, 6 bases remained unmatched. Per germline, CDR1 MDHEN and CDR2 SYDVKM. In nucleotides, the CDR3 is TGTGCCAGCAGTTCCCCTAGCGGGGGTTTCCAAGAGACCCAGTACTTC. Its protein is CASSSPSGGFQETQYF.

This chain connects TRBV7-2 to TRBJ1-1; D is unresolved. This CDR3 has 12 residues. V lost 5 bases and J lost 7, with 11 bases in between. The V gene's germline CDR1 is SGHTA and CDR2 FQGNSA. CDR3 amino acids: CASSPLRVEAFF. CDR3 nucleotide sequence: TGTGCCAGCAGCCCACTGAGGGTTGAAGCTTTCTTT.

The CDR3 bases are TGCGCCAGCAGCCAAGAAGGACTCCGGGACACCTCTAGCACAGATACGCAGTATTTT. It yields the protein CASSQEGLRDTSSTDTQYF. The gene calls are TRBV4-1 and TRBJ2-3; a weak D match, TRBD1 (6 bases). This CDR3 region has 19 residues. The V gene's germline CDR1 is MGHRA and CDR2 YSYEKL. V dropped 0 bases and J dropped 0 bases, with 19 bases sitting between them.